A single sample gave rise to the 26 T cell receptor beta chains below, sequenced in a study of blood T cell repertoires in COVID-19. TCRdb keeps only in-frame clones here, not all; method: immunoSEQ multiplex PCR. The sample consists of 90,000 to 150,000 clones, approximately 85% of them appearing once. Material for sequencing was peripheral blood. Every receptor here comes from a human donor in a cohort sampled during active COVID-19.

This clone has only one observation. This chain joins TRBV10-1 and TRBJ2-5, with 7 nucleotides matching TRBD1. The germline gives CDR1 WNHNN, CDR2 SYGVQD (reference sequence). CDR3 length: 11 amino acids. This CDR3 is CALRGPKTQYF. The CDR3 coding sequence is TGCGCACTGAGGGGGCCTAAGACCCAGTACTTC.

The CDR3 loop is CASSYTGGGAYEQYF. For the CDR3, the DNA is TGTGCCAGCAGTTACACGGGCGGGGGGGCCTACGAGCAGTACTTC. J is TRBJ2-7 and V is TRBV6-5; 9 bases are a match to TRBD2. The CDR3 totals 15 residues. CDR1 MNHEY and CDR2 SVGAGI come from the germline V gene. With V trimmed by 2 bases and J by 2 bases, 4 bases remained unmatched.

CDR3 sequence (DNA): TGCGCCAGCAGCCAAGGCCGACTACAGGGCTACAGCAATCAGCCCCAGCATTTT. It specifies CASSQGRLQGYSNQPQHF. This chain joins TRBV4-1 and TRBJ1-5; possibly TRBD1 for D (6 bases). Germline loops: CDR1 MGHRA, CDR2 YSYEKL. The V and J ends lost 1 base and 1 base respectively, with 17 bases between them. The CDR3 is 18 residues long.

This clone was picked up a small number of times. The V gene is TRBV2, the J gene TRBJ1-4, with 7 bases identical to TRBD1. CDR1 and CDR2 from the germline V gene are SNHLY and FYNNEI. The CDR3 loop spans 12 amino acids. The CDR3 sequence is CASWDSNEKLFF. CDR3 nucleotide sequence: TGTGCTAGCTGGGACAGTAATGAAAAACTGTTTTTT.

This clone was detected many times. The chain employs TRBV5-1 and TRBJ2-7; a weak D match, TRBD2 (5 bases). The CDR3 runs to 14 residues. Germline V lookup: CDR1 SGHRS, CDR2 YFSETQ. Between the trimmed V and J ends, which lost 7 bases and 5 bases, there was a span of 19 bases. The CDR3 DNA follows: TGCGCCAGCCGCACGTCGGGGTTCACCAACGAGCAGTACTTC. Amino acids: CASRTSGFTNEQYF.

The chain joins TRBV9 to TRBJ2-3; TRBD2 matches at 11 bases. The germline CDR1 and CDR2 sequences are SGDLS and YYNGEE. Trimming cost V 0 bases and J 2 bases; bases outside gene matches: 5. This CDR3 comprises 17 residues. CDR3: CASSVDPSGGTTDTQYF. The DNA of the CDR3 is TGTGCCAGCAGCGTAGACCCTAGCGGGGGGACCACAGATACGCAGTATTTT.

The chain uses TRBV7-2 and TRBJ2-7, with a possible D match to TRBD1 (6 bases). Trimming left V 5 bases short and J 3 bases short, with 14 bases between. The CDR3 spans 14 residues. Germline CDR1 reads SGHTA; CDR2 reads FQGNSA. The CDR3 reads CASSPRTERYEQYF. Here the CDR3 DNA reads TGTGCCAGCAGCCCCAGGACAGAACGCTACGAGCAGTACTTC.

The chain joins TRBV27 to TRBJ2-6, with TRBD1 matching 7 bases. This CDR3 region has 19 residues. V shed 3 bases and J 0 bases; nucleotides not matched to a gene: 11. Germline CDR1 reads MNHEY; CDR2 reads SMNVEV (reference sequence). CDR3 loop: CASSFLTGFEASGANVLTF. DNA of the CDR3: TGTGCCAGCAGTTTTTTGACAGGGTTCGAGGCCTCTGGGGCCAACGTCCTGACTTTC.

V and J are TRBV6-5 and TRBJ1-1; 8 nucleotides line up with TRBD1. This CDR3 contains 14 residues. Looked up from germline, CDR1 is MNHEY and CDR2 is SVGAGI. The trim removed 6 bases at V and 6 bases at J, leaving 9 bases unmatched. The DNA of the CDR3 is TGTGCCAGCAGCCGACAGGGGTTGTTAGCTGAAGCTTTCTTT. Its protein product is CASSRQGLLAEAFF.

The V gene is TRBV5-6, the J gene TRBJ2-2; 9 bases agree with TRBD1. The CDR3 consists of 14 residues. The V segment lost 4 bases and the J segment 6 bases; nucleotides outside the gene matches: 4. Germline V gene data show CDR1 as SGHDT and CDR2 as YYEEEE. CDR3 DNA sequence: TGTGCCAGCAGCCGACAGGGGGGATCCGGGGAGCTGTTTTTT. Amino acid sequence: CASSRQGGSGELFF.

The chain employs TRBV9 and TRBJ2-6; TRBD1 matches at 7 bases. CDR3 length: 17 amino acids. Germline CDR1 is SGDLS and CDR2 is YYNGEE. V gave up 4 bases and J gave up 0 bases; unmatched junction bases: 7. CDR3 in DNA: TGTGCCAGCAGCCCCCGGACAGGCGTCTCTGGGGCCAACGTCCTGACTTTC. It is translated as CASSPRTGVSGANVLTF. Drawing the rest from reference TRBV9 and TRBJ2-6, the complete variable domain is DSGVTQTPKHLITATGQRVTLRCSPRSGDLSVYWYQQSLDQGLQFLIQYYNGEERAKGNILERFSAQQFPDLHSELNLSSLELGDSALYFCASSPRTGVSGANVLTFGAGSRLTVL.

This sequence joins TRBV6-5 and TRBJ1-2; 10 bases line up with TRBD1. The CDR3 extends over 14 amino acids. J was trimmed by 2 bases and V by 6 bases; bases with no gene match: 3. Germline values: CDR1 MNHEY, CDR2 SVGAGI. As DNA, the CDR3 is TGTGCCAGCAGGGGGACAGGGGCCAACTATGGCTACACCTTC. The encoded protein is CASRGTGANYGYTF.

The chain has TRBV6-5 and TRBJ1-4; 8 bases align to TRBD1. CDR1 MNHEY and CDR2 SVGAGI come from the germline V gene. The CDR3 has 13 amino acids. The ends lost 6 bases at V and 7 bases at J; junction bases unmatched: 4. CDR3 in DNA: TGTGCCAGCAGCAGGGGGCTGGGTGAAAAACTGTTTTTT. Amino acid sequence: CASSRGLGEKLFF.

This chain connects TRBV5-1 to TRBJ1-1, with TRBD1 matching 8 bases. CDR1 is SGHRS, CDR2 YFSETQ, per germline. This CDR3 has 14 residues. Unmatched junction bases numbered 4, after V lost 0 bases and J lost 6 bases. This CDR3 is CASSLVGQGAEAFF. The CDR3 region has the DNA TGCGCCAGCAGCTTGGTTGGACAGGGCGCTGAAGCTTTCTTT.

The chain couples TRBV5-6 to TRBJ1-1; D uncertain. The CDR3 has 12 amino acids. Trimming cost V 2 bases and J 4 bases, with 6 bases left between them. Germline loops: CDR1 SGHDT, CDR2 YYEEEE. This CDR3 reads CASSFGSTEAFF. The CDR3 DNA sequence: TGTGCCAGCAGCTTCGGGAGCACTGAAGCTTTCTTT.

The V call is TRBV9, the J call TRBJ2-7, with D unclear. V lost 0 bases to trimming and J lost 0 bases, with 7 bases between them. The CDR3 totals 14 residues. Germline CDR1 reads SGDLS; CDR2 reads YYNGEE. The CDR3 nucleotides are TGTGCCAGCAGCGTAGAACACCTCTCCTACGAGCAGTACTTC. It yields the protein CASSVEHLSYEQYF. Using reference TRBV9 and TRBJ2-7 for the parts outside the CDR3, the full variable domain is DSGVTQTPKHLITATGQRVTLRCSPRSGDLSVYWYQQSLDQGLQFLIQYYNGEERAKGNILERFSAQQFPDLHSELNLSSLELGDSALYFCASSVEHLSYEQYFGPGTRLTVT.

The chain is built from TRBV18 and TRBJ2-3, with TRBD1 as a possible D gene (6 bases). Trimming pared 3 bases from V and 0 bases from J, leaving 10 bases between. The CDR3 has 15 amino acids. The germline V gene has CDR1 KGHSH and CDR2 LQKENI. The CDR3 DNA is TGTGCCAGCTCACCTAGGGGGTATAGCACAGATACGCAGTATTTT. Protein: CASSPRGYSTDTQYF.

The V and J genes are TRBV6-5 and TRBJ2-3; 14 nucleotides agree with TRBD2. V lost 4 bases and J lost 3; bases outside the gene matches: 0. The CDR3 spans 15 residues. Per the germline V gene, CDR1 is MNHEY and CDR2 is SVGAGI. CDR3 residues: CASSWTSGGTDTQYF. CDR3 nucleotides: TGTGCCAGCAGTTGGACTAGCGGGGGGACAGATACGCAGTATTTT.

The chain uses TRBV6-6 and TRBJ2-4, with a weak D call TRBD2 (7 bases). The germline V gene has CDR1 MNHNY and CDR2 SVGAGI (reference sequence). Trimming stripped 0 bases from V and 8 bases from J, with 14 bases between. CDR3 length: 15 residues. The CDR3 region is CASSYSRGLDYIQYF. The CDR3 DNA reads TGTGCCAGCAGTTACTCGCGGGGGCTCGACTACATTCAGTACTTC.

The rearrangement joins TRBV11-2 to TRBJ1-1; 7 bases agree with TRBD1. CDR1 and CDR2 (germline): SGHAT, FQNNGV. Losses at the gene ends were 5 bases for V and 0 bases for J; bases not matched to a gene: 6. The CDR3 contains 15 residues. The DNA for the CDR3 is TGTGCCAGCAGCCCTCGACAGGGAATGAACACTGAAGCTTTCTTT. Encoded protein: CASSPRQGMNTEAFF.

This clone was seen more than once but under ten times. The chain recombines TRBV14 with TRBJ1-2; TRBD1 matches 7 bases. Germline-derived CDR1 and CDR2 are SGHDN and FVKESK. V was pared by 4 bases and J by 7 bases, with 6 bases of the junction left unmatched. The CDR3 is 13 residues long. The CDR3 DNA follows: TGTGCCAGCAGCCCTTGGGACAGCTCTGGCTACACCTTC. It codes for CASSPWDSSGYTF.

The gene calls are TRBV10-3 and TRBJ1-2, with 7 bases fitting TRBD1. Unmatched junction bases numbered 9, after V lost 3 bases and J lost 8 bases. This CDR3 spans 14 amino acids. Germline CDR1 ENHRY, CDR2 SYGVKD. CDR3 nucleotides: TGTGCCATCAGTGACCGACAGGGCCCAGGGGGCTACACCTTC. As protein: CAISDRQGPGGYTF.

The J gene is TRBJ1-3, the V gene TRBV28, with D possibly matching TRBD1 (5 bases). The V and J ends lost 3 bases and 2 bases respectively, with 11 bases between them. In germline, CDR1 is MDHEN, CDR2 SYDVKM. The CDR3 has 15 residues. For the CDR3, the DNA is TGTGCCAGCAGTTTTGACAGCAGAACTGGAAACACCATATATTTT. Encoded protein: CASSFDSRTGNTIYF. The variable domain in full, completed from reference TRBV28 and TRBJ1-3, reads DVKVTQSSRYLVKRTGEKVFLECVQDMDHENMFWYRQDPGLGLRLIYFSYDVKMKEKGDIPEGYSVSREKKERFSLILESASTNQTSMYLCASSFDSRTGNTIYFGEGSWLTVV.

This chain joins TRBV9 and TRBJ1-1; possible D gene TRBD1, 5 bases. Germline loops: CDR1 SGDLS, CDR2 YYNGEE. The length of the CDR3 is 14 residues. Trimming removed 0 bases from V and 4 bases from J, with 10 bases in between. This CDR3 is CASSVGQLITEAFF. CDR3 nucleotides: TGTGCCAGCAGCGTAGGACAGTTGATCACTGAAGCTTTCTTT.

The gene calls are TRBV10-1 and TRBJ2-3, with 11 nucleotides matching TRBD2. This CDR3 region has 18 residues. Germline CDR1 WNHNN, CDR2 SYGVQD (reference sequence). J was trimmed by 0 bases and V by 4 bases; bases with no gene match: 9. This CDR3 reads CASSVGLAGSPSTDTQYF. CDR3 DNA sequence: TGCGCCAGCAGTGTTGGACTAGCGGGCTCTCCTAGCACAGATACGCAGTATTTT.

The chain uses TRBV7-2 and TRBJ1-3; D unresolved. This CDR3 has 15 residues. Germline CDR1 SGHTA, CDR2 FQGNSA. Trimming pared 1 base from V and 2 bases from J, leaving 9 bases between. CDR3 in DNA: TGTGCCAGCAGCTTAGTCGGGGAGGCTGGAAACACCATATATTTT. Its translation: CASSLVGEAGNTIYF.